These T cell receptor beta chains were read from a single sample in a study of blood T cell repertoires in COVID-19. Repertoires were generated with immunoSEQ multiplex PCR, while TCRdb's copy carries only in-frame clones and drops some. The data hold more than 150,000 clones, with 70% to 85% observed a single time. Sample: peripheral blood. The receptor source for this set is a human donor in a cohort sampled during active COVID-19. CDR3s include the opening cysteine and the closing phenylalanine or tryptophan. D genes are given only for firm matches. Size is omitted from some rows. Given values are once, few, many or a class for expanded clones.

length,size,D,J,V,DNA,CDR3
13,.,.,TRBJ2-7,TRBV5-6,TGTGCCAGCAGCATGAATAGCGACTACGAGCAGTACTTC,CASSMNSDYEQYF
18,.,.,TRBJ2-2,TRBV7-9,TGTGCCAGCAGCTTAAACGGCAGGGGACCAATGAACACCGGGGAGCTGTTTTTT,CASSLNGRGPMNTGELFF
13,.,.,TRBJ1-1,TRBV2,TGTGCCAGCAGTGAACTAGAACGGCGGGAAGCTTTCTTT,CASSELERREAFF
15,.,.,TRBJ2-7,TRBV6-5,TGTGCCAGCACGGGGAGGATGGACCGCTCCTACGAGCAGTACTTC,CASTGRMDRSYEQYF
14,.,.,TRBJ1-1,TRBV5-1,TGCGCCAGCAGCACAGGCCCTTCGGGCACTGAAGCTTTCTTT,CASSTGPSGTEAFF
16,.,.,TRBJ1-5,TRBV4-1,TGCGCCAGCAGCCCTACAGGCGAGAGTCGCAATCAGCCCCAGCATTTT,CASSPTGESRNQPQHF
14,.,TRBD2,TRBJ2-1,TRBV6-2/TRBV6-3,TGTGCCAGCAGTTACTCAGCGGGGTTGAATGAGCAGTTCTTC,CASSYSAGLNEQFF
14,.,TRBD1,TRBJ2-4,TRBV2,TGTGCCAGCAGTGGAAGACAGGGCTTGAACATTCAGTACTTC,CASSGRQGLNIQYF
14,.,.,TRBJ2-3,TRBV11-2,TGTGCCAGCAGCCTACGAACTACCTCGGATACGCAGTATTTT,CASSLRTTSDTQYF
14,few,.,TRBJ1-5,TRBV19,TGTGCCAGTAGTATAGTGGGGGGGGACGCGCCCCAGCATTTT,CASSIVGGDAPQHF
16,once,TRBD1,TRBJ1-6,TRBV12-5,TGTGCTAGTGGCCTCCCAGGACAGGGGAACAATTCACCCCTCCACTTT,CASGLPGQGNNSPLHF
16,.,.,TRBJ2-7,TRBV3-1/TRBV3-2,TGTGCCAGCAGCCAAGATACTTCAGGGCACCTGAACGAGCAGTACTTC,CASSQDTSGHLNEQYF
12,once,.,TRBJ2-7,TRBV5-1,TGCGCCAGCAGCTTGGCCTCTCACGAGCAGTACTTC,CASSLASHEQYF
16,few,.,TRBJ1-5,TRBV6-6,TGTGCCAGCAGTTACGGGTCGCCCGGGAGGGATCAGCCCCAGCATTTT,CASSYGSPGRDQPQHF
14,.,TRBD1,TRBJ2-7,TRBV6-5,TGTGCCAGCACTTCGACAGGGGTGTCCTACGAGCAGTACTTC,CASTSTGVSYEQYF
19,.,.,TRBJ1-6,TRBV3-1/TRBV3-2,TGTGCCAGCAGCCCCACGAGGGGGGGAAGGAGCTCCTATAATTCACCCCTCCACTTT,CASSPTRGGRSSYNSPLHF
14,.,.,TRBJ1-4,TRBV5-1,TGCGCCAGCAGCTTCGCGGGGTCTAATGAAAAACTGTTTTTT,CASSFAGSNEKLFF
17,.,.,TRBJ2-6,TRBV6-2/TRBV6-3,TGTGCCAGCAGTCGCGACGTGGGGAGCTCTGGGGCCAACGTCCTGACTTTC,CASSRDVGSSGANVLTF
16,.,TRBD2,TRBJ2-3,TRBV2,TGTGCCAGCAGTGGCCGGACTAGCGGGGGTACAGATACGCAGTATTTT,CASSGRTSGGTDTQYF
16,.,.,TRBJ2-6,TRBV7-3,TGTGCCAGCAGCCTCCTAGGTGACTCTGGGGCCAACGTCCTGACTTTC,CASSLLGDSGANVLTF
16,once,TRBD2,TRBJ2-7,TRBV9,TGTGCCAGCAGCGTTGGGGGGGTTGGCGGGGCCTACGAGCAGTACTTC,CASSVGGVGGAYEQYF